This TCR beta chain derives from a study of cytomegalovirus exposure and HLA in healthy donors. The primer mix had 60 Vbeta and 13 Jbeta primers. Measured with immunoSEQ multiplex PCR; TCRdb has only the in-frame clones, and not every one. The sample shows 150,000 to 200,000 clones, approximately 90% of them seen only once. The V gene's germline CDR1 is ENHRY and CDR2 SYGVKD. The CDR3 has 12 amino acids. The V gene lost 8 bases and the J gene lost 6 bases, with 8 bases spanning the gap. Sequencing used PBMCs. This sequence originates from a boy aged 2 to 9 in good health and CMV-seronegative. J is TRBJ1-6 and V is TRBV10-3; D not certain. CDR3 sequence reads: CAIGEVNSPLHF. The CDR3 coding sequence is TGTGCCATCGGGGAGGTTAATTCACCCCTCCACTTT.